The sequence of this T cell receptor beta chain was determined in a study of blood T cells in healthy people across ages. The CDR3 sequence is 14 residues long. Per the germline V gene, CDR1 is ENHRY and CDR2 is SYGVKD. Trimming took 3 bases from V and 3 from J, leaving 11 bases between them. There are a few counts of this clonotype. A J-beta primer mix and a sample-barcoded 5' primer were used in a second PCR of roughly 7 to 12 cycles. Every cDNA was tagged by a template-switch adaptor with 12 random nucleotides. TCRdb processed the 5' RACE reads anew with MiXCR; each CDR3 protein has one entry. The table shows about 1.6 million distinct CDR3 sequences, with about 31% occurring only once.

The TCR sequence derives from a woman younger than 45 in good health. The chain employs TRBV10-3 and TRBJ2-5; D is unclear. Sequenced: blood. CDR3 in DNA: TGTGCCATCAGTGACAGTCTTGGGGAAGAGACCCAGTACTTC. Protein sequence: CAISDSLGEETQYF.